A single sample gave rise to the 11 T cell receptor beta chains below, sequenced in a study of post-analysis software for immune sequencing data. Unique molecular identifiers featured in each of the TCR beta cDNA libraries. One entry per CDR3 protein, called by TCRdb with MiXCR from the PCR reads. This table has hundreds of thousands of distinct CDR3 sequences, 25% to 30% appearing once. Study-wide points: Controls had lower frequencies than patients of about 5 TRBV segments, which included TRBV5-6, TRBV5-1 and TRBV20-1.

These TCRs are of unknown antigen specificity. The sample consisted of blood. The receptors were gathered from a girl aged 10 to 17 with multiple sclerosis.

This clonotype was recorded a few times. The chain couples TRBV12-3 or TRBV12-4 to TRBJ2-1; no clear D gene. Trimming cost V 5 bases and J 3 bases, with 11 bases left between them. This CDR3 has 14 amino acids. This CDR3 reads CASSLQHFYNEQFF. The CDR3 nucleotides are TGTGCCAGCAGTCTCCAGCACTTCTACAATGAGCAGTTCTTC.

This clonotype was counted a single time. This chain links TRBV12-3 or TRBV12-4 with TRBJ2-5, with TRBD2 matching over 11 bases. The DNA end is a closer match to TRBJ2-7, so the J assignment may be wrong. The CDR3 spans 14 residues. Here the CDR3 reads CASTPGLAGYEQYF. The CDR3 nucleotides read TGTGCCAGCACCCCCGGACTAGCGGGTTACGAGCAGTACTTC.

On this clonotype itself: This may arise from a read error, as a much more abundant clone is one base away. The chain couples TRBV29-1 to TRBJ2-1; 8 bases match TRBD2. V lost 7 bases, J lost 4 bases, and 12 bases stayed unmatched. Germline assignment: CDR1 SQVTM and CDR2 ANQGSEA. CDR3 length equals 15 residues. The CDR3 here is CSACKAGERYNEQFF. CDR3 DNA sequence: TGCAGCGCATGTAAAGCGGGAGAACGGTACAATGAGCAGTTCTTC.

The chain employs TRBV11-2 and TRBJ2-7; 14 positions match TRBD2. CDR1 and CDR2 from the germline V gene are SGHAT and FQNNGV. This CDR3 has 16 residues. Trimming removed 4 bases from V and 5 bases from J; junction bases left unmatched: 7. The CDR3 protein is CASSSPRLAGGDEQYF. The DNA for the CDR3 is TGTGCCAGCAGCTCACCAAGACTAGCGGGAGGGGACGAGCAGTACTTC.

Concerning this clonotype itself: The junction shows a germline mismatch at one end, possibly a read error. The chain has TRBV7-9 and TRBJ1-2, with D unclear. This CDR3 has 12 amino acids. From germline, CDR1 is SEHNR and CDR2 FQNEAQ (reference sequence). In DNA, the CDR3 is TGTGTCAGCAGCGTCTCCAACTATGGCTACACCTTC. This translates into CVSSVSNYGYTF.

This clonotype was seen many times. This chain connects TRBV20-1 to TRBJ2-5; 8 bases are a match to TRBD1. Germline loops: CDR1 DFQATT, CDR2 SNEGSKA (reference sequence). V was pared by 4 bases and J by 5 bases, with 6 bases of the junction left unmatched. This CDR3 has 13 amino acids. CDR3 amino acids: CSANPGGFETQYF. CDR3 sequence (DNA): TGCAGTGCTAATCCAGGGGGCTTCGAGACCCAGTACTTC.

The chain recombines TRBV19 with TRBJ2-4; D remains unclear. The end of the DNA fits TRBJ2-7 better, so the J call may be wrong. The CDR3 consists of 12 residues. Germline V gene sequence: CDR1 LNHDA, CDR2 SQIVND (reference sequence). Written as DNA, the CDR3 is TGTGCCAGTGGGCAGAGCCGCGCCGAGCAGTACTTC. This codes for CASGQSRAEQYF.

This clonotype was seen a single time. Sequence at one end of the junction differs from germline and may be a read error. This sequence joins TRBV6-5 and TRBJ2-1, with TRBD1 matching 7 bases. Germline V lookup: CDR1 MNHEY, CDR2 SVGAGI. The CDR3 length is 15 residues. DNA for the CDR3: TGTGCCGGCAGTTCTAGGGGGCTTACGTACAATGAGCAGTTCTTC. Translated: CAGSSRGLTYNEQFF.

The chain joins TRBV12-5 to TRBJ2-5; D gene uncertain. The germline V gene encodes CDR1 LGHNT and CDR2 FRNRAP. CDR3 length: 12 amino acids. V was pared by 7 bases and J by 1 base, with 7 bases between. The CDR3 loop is CASDGSQETQYF. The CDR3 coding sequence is TGTGCTAGTGATGGAAGCCAAGAGACCCAGTACTTC.

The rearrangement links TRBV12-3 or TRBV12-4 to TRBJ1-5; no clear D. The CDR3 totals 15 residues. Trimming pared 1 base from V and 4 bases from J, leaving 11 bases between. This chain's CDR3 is CASSLGRSDNQPQHF. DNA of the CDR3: TGTGCCAGCAGTTTAGGAAGGTCAGATAATCAGCCCCAGCATTTT.

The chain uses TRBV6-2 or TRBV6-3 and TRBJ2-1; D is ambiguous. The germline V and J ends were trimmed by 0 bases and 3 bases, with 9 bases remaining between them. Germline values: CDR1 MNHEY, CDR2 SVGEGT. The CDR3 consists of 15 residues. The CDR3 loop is CASSYSAPLYNEQFF. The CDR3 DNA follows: TGTGCCAGCAGTTACTCCGCCCCCCTCTACAATGAGCAGTTCTTC.